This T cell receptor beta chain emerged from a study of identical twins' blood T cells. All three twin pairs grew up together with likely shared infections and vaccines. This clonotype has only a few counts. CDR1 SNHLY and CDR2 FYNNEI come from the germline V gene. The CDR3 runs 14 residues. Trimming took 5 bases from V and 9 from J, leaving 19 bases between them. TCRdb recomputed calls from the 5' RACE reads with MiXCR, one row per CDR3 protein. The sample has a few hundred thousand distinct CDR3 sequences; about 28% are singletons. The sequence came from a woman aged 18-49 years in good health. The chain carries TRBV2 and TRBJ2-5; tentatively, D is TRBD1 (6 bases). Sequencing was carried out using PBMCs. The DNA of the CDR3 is TGTGCCAGCAGTTCCGGGACAAGCAGCGTGTCCCAGTACTTC. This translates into CASSSGTSSVSQYF.